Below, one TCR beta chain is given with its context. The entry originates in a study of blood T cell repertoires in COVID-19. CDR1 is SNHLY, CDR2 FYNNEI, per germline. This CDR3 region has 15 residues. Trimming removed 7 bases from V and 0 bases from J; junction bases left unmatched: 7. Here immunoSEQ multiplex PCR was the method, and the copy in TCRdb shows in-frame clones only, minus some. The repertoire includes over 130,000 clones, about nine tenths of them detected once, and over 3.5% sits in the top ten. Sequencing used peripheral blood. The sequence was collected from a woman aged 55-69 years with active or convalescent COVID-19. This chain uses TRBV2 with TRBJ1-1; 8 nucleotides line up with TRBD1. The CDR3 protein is CASTKQGGLNTEAFF. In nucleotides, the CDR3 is TGTGCCAGCACAAAACAGGGGGGGTTGAACACTGAAGCTTTCTTT.